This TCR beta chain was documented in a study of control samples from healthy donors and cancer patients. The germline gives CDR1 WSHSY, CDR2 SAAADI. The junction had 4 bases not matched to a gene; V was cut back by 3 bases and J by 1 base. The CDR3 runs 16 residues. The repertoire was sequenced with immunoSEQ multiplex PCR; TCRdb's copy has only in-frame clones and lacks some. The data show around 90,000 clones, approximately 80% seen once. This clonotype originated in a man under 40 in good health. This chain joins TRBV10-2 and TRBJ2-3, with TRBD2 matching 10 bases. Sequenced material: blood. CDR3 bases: TGCGCCAGCAGTGAACTAGCGGGGATTGGCACAGATACGCAGTATTTT. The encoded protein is CASSELAGIGTDTQYF.